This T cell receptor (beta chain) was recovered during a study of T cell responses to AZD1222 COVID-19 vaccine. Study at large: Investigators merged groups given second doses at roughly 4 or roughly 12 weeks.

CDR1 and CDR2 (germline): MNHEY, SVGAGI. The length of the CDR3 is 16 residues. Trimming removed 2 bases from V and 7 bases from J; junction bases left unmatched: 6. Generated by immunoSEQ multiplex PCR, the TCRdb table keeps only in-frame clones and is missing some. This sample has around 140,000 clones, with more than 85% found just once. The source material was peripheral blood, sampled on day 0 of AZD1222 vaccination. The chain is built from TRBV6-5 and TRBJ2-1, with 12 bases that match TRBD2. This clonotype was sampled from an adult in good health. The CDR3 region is CASSYRTSGNLNEQFF. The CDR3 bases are TGTGCCAGCAGTTACAGGACTAGCGGGAACCTTAATGAGCAGTTCTTC.